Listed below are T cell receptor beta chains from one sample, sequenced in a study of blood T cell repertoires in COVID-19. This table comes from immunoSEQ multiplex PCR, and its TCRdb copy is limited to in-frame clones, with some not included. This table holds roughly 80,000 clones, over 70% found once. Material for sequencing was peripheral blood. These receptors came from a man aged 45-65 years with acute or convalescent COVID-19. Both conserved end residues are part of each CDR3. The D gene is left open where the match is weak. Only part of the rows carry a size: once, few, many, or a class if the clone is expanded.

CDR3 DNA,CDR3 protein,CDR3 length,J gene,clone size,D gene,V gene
TGTGCCAGCAGCACATTAGCGGGGGGAACCTACAATGAGCAGTTCTTC,CASSTLAGGTYNEQFF,16,TRBJ2-1,-,TRBD2,TRBV9
TGTGCCAGCAGTTTGGGGGAGGTTACTCAGCCCCAGCATTTT,CASSLGEVTQPQHF,14,TRBJ1-5,-,-,TRBV6-2/TRBV6-3
TGTGCCAGCAGTTTGTCGGCTAGCGGCTCCTACGAGCAGTACTTC,CASSLSASGSYEQYF,15,TRBJ2-7,few,TRBD2,TRBV27
TGTGCCAGCAGCCCTAGCGGGACTATCCGCTACGAGCAGTACTTC,CASSPSGTIRYEQYF,15,TRBJ2-7,-,TRBD2,TRBV3-1/TRBV3-2
TGTGCCACCAGCAGAGAGCGGACAGGGGGCATTCAGTACTTC,CATSRERTGGIQYF,14,TRBJ2-4,-,TRBD1,TRBV15
TGTGCCAGCAGCCCGACTGTAGCCAAAAACATTCAGTACTTC,CASSPTVAKNIQYF,14,TRBJ2-4,once,-,TRBV5-4
TGTGCCAGCAGTTTTGGGCTAGCGGGAGGTAGTGGAAACATTCAGTACTTC,CASSFGLAGGSGNIQYF,17,TRBJ2-4,-,TRBD2,TRBV28
TGTGCCAGCAGCTTAGTTGCGGTGTACACAGATACGCAGTATTTT,CASSLVAVYTDTQYF,15,TRBJ2-3,-,-,TRBV7-2
TGCAGCGTCCGACTAGCGGGAAGGGCTGGCCACGAGCAGTACTTC,CSVRLAGRAGHEQYF,15,TRBJ2-7,-,TRBD2,TRBV29-1
TGTGCCAGCAGCGGCGGCAGCTCAAATTCACCCCTCCACTTT,CASSGGSSNSPLHF,14,TRBJ1-6,-,-,TRBV6-5
TGTGCCAGCAGCCATCGGGGGACTAGCTCTGGAAACACCATATATTTT,CASSHRGTSSGNTIYF,16,TRBJ1-3,-,-,TRBV3-1/TRBV3-2
TGTGCCAGCAGTCGACAGGAAAGCTCCTACAATGAGCAGTTCTTC,CASSRQESSYNEQFF,15,TRBJ2-1,-,-,TRBV6-4
TGTGCCAGCAGCCGAGTGGGGGCCGCTAACTATGGCTACACCTTC,CASSRVGAANYGYTF,15,TRBJ1-2,-,-,TRBV6-5
TGTGCCAGCTCTAGTACCGGCACAGATACGCAGTATTTT,CASSSTGTDTQYF,13,TRBJ2-3,-,-,TRBV3-1/TRBV3-2
TGTGCCAGCAGCCAAATGACATCGTTTGGCACTGAAGCTTTCTTT,CASSQMTSFGTEAFF,15,TRBJ1-1,-,-,TRBV7-9
TGTGCCAGCAGGGGAGGTACAGGGAACACTGAAGCTTTCTTT,CASRGGTGNTEAFF,14,TRBJ1-1,-,-,TRBV6-4
TGTGCCAGCAGCCAAGATGGTGTCTACAACTATGGCTACACCTTC,CASSQDGVYNYGYTF,15,TRBJ1-2,-,-,TRBV3-1/TRBV3-2
TGTGCCAGTAGTATTTACTCTGGGGCCAACGTCCTGACTTTC,CASSIYSGANVLTF,14,TRBJ2-6,few,-,TRBV19
TGCGCCAGCAGCCCCTTGACCGGGGGAAACCAAGAGACCCAGTACTTC,CASSPLTGGNQETQYF,16,TRBJ2-5,-,-,TRBV5-1
TGTGCCACTCGGACAGGGGGCACCGGGGAGCTGTTTTTT,CATRTGGTGELFF,13,TRBJ2-2,-,TRBD1,TRBV24-1
TGTGCCAGCAGAGCGGGACGGTCCTACGAGCAGTACTTC,CASRAGRSYEQYF,13,TRBJ2-7,-,TRBD2,TRBV6-5
TGTGCCAGCAGTTCTACCATCCCAGGGGCAACTGAAGCTTTCTTT,CASSSTIPGATEAFF,15,TRBJ1-1,-,-,TRBV6-5
TGTGCTAGTGGCTCAACAGGGGGCAATCAGCCCCAGCATTTT,CASGSTGGNQPQHF,14,TRBJ1-5,once,TRBD1,TRBV12-5
TGTGCCAGCAGCAAAGGACCGGAAGTCCACAGGGCCACTGAAGCTTTCTTT,CASSKGPEVHRATEAFF,17,TRBJ1-1,-,-,TRBV21-1
TGTGCCAGCAGTGAATCCACGGGGGTGGGTCAGCCCCAGCATTTT,CASSESTGVGQPQHF,15,TRBJ1-5,-,-,TRBV25-1
TGTGCCAGCTCCGCATTGGACAGGGAGACTGAAGCTTTCTTT,CASSALDRETEAFF,14,TRBJ1-1,-,TRBD1,TRBV18
TGTGCCAGCAGCCAAGATGAAGGATGGAGGTTCTTC,CASSQDEGWRFF,12,TRBJ2-1,-,-,TRBV3-1/TRBV3-2
TGCGCCAGCAGCCACCAAGAGAGGGACGAGCAGTACTTC,CASSHQERDEQYF,13,TRBJ2-7,-,-,TRBV4-1
TGTGCCAGCACCCTGGGACAGGGGGATGGCTACACCTTC,CASTLGQGDGYTF,13,TRBJ1-2,-,TRBD1,TRBV12-3/TRBV12-4
TGTGCCAGCAGCCCACAACCTGGCGGGGGCGCTGGAAACACCATATATTTT,CASSPQPGGGAGNTIYF,17,TRBJ1-3,-,-,TRBV7-9
TGTGCCAGCAGTTTAAGTAGTTCCAATCAGCCCCAGCATTTT,CASSLSSSNQPQHF,14,TRBJ1-5,-,-,TRBV6-6
TGCAGCGCGACTACCTCCTACGAGCAGTACTTC,CSATTSYEQYF,11,TRBJ2-7,-,-,TRBV29-1
TGCGCCAGCAGCCCTCAACCGGGAACAGGGGTAGAGACCCAGTACTTC,CASSPQPGTGVETQYF,16,TRBJ2-5,-,TRBD1,TRBV4-1
TGCGCCAGCAGCCAGGGGACAGCCTCTGGAAACACCATATATTTT,CASSQGTASGNTIYF,15,TRBJ1-3,-,TRBD1,TRBV4-1
TGTGCCTGGAGTTGGAGTTTAGAGACCCAGTACTTC,CAWSWSLETQYF,12,TRBJ2-5,-,-,TRBV30
TGTGCCAGCAGCTTACTTAGACAGGGTCGGAATTCACCCCTCCACTTT,CASSLLRQGRNSPLHF,16,TRBJ1-6,-,TRBD1,TRBV7-9
TGCAGCGTTGACGGCGGGAAGCTTTTCTTGATGAATGAGCAGTTCTTC,CSVDGGKLFLMNEQFF,16,TRBJ2-1,-,-,TRBV29-1
TGTGCCAGCAGCCAAGAACGCAACCGACATCCTGGAAACACCATATATTTT,CASSQERNRHPGNTIYF,17,TRBJ1-3,once,-,TRBV4-2
TGTGCCAGCAGGGTCGACAGGGGCGAGACCCAGTACTTC,CASRVDRGETQYF,13,TRBJ2-5,-,TRBD1,TRBV6-5
TGCGCCAGCAGCCCTGGAGGGGTGTACTACAATGAGCAGTTCTTC,CASSPGGVYYNEQFF,15,TRBJ2-1,-,-,TRBV5-1
TGTGCCAGCAGCAAAACTCATAAGGACAGGGGCCCAAACTCTGGAAACACCATATATTTT,CASSKTHKDRGPNSGNTIYF,20,TRBJ1-3,-,-,TRBV21-1
TGTGCCAGCAGCCAGCTAGCGGGGGGAGCAGATACGCAGTATTTT,CASSQLAGGADTQYF,15,TRBJ2-3,-,TRBD2,TRBV3-1/TRBV3-2
TGTGCCAGCAGTCTTTACTCTGGAAACACCATATATTTT,CASSLYSGNTIYF,13,TRBJ1-3,few,-,TRBV12-3/TRBV12-4
TGTGCCAGCAGCCCGCGGACAGGGGGCAACTATGGCTACACCTTC,CASSPRTGGNYGYTF,15,TRBJ1-2,-,TRBD1,TRBV9
TGTGCCAGCAGCCCGCGACAGGGAGCCTACTATGGCTACACCTTC,CASSPRQGAYYGYTF,15,TRBJ1-2,-,TRBD1,TRBV11-2
TGTGCCAGCAGCGCCCCGGGTGAAGGGGATGGCTACACCTTC,CASSAPGEGDGYTF,14,TRBJ1-2,-,-,TRBV5-6
TGTGCCAGCAGGATAGAGGCTCAGCCCCAGCATTTT,CASRIEAQPQHF,12,TRBJ1-5,-,-,TRBV12-3/TRBV12-4
TGTGCCAGCAGCCCGACAGGGACTAGCAATCAGCCCCAGCATTTT,CASSPTGTSNQPQHF,15,TRBJ1-5,-,TRBD1,TRBV7-9
TGTGCCAGCAGCTTTGGGACTAGCCCTGAGACCCAGTACTTC,CASSFGTSPETQYF,14,TRBJ2-5,-,TRBD2,TRBV9
TGTGCCATCAACGGGCAGGGGAATGGCTACACCTTC,CAINGQGNGYTF,12,TRBJ1-2,once,-,TRBV10-3
TGTGCCAGCAGCCAGGGACAGCAAGAGACCCAGTACTTC,CASSQGQQETQYF,13,TRBJ2-5,once,TRBD1,TRBV5-4
TGTGCCAGCAGTGGTGGGAGGGTAGCGGGGGGTACCTACAATGAGCAGTTCTTC,CASSGGRVAGGTYNEQFF,18,TRBJ2-1,-,TRBD2,TRBV2
TGTGCCAGCAGCCCGCGGGATGCAGGGGGAGTCTACGAGCAGTACTTC,CASSPRDAGGVYEQYF,16,TRBJ2-7,few,-,TRBV7-2
TGTGCCAGCAGTTACGACAACACTCAGGGGTTAAGCAATCAGCCCCAGCATTTT,CASSYDNTQGLSNQPQHF,18,TRBJ1-5,-,-,TRBV6-2/TRBV6-3
TGTGCCAGCAGCCAAGAAAACGGGGATGAGCAGTTCTTC,CASSQENGDEQFF,13,TRBJ2-1,few,-,TRBV3-1/TRBV3-2